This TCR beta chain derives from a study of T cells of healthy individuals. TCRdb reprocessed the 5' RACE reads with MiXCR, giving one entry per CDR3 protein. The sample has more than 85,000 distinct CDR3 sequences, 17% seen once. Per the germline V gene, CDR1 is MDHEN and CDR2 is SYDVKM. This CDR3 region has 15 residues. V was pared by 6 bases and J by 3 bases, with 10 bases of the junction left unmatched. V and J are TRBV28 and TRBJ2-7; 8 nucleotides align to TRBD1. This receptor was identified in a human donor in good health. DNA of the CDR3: TGTGCCAGCAGCCTACCAGGGGGCCGCTTCTACGAGCAGTACTTC. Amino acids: CASSLPGGRFYEQYF.